The TCR beta chain under discussion was sequenced for a study of blood T cell repertoires in COVID-19. About the research overall: COVID-19 samples, acute and convalescent, were from the United States, Italy and Spain. PBMCs, B-cell-depleted T cells, or T cells provided the cDNA or gDNA that made up the material.

Authors' analysis steps: Reference gene primer amplification gave nucleated cell count estimates. Sequencing was performed with immunoSEQ multiplex PCR; in TCRdb, only in-frame clones are kept and a portion is missing. The D gene and trimming were derived from the DNA, and the V and J assignments and clone size from that table. The repertoire includes about 270,000 clones, approximately 77% of them detected once, and less than 4% sits in the top ten. The V gene lost 7 bases and the J gene lost 3 bases, with 9 bases spanning the gap. This CDR3 is built from 11 residues. CDR1 is DFQATT and CDR2 is SNEGSKA in the germline V gene (reference sequence).

The sequencing sample was made of peripheral blood. The chain combines TRBV20-1 with TRBJ2-5; D is perhaps TRBD2 (5 bases). The clonotype originates from a young woman with acute or convalescent COVID-19. CDR3 in amino acids: CSGPAEETQYF. Here the CDR3 DNA reads TGCAGTGGACCAGCGGAAGAGACCCAGTACTTC.